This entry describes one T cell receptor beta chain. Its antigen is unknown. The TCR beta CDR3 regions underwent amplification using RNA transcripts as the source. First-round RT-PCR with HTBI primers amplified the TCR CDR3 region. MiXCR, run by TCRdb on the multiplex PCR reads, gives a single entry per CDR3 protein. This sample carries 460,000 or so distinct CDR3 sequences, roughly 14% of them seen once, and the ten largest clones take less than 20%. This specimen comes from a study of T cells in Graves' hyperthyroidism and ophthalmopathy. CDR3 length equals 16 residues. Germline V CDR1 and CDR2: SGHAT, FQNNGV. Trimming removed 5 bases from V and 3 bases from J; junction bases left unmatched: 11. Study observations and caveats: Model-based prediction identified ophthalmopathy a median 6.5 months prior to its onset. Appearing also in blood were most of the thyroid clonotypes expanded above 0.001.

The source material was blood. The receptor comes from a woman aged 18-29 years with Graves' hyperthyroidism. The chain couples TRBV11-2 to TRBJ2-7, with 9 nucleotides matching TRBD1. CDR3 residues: CASSPSTGGGDYEQYF. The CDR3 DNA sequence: TGTGCCAGCAGCCCTTCGACAGGGGGAGGGGACTACGAGCAGTACTTC.